One sample yielded the 14 T cell receptor beta chains listed below, sequenced in a study of blood T cell repertoires in COVID-19. Sequencing used immunoSEQ multiplex PCR; TCRdb keeps in-frame clones, though not all of them. The profile shows some 87,000 clones, about nine tenths of them singletons. The sequenced material came from peripheral blood. The receptors shown here come from a woman in her 70s with acute or convalescent COVID-19.

The genes are TRBV6-5 and TRBJ1-1; TRBD1 matches at 7 bases. The CDR3 runs 14 residues. The junction had 15 bases not matched to a gene; V was cut back by 8 bases and J by 9 bases. The germline V gene encodes CDR1 MNHEY and CDR2 SVGAGI. CDR3 sequence: CASGVDRAEGKAFF. DNA for the CDR3: TGTGCCAGCGGGGTAGACAGGGCAGAGGGTAAAGCTTTCTTT.

The DNA for the CDR3 is TGTGCCAGCAGAGCGGCTCAAAGGGGACAGCGGATTAATGAGGGCTACACCTTC. This gives the protein CASRAAQRGQRINEGYTF. The chain joins TRBV2 to TRBJ1-2, with 7 bases lining up with TRBD1. Per the germline V gene, CDR1 is SNHLY and CDR2 is FYNNEI. The trim removed 6 bases at V and 8 bases at J, leaving 24 bases unmatched. The CDR3 sequence is 18 residues long.

The gene calls are TRBV28 and TRBJ1-2; 8 nucleotides agree with TRBD1. J lost 3 bases, V lost 7 bases, and 10 bases had no gene match. Germline values: CDR1 MDHEN, CDR2 SYDVKM. The CDR3 sequence is 15 residues long. The CDR3 here is CASTTPQGGHYGYTF. In DNA form, the CDR3 reads TGTGCCAGCACCACACCACAGGGGGGGCACTATGGCTACACCTTC.

The chain is built from TRBV27 and TRBJ1-6; D not resolved. Germline CDR1 and CDR2: MNHEY and SMNVEV (reference sequence). This CDR3 region has 13 residues. V was shortened by 3 bases and J by 10 bases, with 10 bases between the two germline ends. CDR3 in amino acids: CASSLWSRSPLHF. CDR3 bases: TGTGCCAGCAGTTTGTGGTCTAGGTCACCCCTCCACTTT.

J is TRBJ1-5 and V is TRBV6-1; tentatively, D is TRBD1 (6 bases). Germline loops: CDR1 MNHNS, CDR2 SASEGT. The CDR3 runs 14 residues. The V end lost 2 bases, the J end lost 10 bases, and 15 bases lay between the germline ends. CDR3 amino acids: CASSEQGNISPQHF. The CDR3 DNA sequence: TGTGCCAGCAGTGAACAGGGGAATATCAGCCCCCAGCATTTT.

The chain joins TRBV29-1 to TRBJ2-7; TRBD2 matches at 11 bases. CDR1 is SQVTM and CDR2 is ANQGSEA in the germline V gene. The V segment lost 4 bases and the J segment 7 bases; nucleotides outside the gene matches: 12. The CDR3 consists of 15 residues. CDR3 nucleotide sequence: TGCAGCGTTGCCCCCCTAGCGGGGGGCCTGATGGAGCAGTACTTC. Protein sequence: CSVAPLAGGLMEQYF.

This rearrangement joins TRBV2 to TRBJ1-1; D remains unclear. Germline V CDR1 and CDR2: SNHLY, FYNNEI. This CDR3 is built from 14 residues. Trimming removed 4 bases at V and 1 base at J, with 10 bases between. CDR3 residues: CASSGAVSNTEAFF. As DNA, the CDR3 is TGTGCCAGCAGTGGGGCAGTATCGAACACTGAAGCTTTCTTT.

This clone was detected once. In DNA, the CDR3 is TGTGCCAGCAGCCCCAAGACAGGGTATAATTCACCCCTCCACTTT. It encodes CASSPKTGYNSPLHF. This chain uses TRBV13 with TRBJ1-6; TRBD1 aligns across 7 bases. Looked up from germline, CDR1 is PRHDT and CDR2 is FYEKMQ (reference sequence). Trimming took 5 bases from V and 4 from J; bases not matched to a gene: 5. This CDR3 contains 15 residues.

The chain recombines TRBV29-1 with TRBJ1-1; TRBD1 is a possible D gene (6 bases). The CDR3 is 14 amino acids. Germline V gene lookup returns CDR1 SQVTM and CDR2 ANQGSEA. Trimming removed 1 base at V and 6 bases at J, with 15 bases between. The CDR3 DNA sequence: TGCAGCGTTGAAGCCGTGGGGGCTGGGGCTGAAGCTTTCTTT. The encoded protein is CSVEAVGAGAEAFF.

The chain is built from TRBV21-1 and TRBJ2-1; the table's TRBD2 call for D was not verified on the DNA. TRBV21-1 constitutes a pseudogene. CDR3 length: 14 amino acids. DNA of the CDR3: TGTGCCAGCTCGACTAGCGGCTCCTACAATGAGCAGTTCTTC. Translating gives CASSTSGSYNEQFF.

This chain links TRBV12-3 or TRBV12-4 with TRBJ1-5; 7 nucleotides agree with TRBD1. J was trimmed by 4 bases and V by 10 bases; bases with no gene match: 7. The CDR3 runs 13 residues. The CDR3 reads CATRGTDNQPQHF. The CDR3 DNA is TGTGCCACTCGGGGGACAGATAATCAGCCCCAGCATTTT.

The chain carries TRBV28 and TRBJ1-3; 7 bases are a match to TRBD1. CDR1 is MDHEN and CDR2 is SYDVKM in the germline V gene. The CDR3 consists of 15 residues. The V segment lost 3 bases and the J segment 3 bases; nucleotides outside the gene matches: 5. The CDR3 nucleotides read TGTGCCAGCAGTTTCCCCACAGGGGTTGGAAACACCATATATTTT. The encoded protein is CASSFPTGVGNTIYF.

The chain uses TRBV27 and TRBJ2-7, with D unclear. Deletions cut 5 bases from V and 0 bases from J, with 11 bases between. The germline CDR1 and CDR2 sequences are MNHEY and SMNVEV (reference sequence). There are 14 residues in the CDR3. CDR3 in amino acids: CASSPVSGSYEQYF. For the CDR3, the DNA is TGTGCCAGCAGTCCCGTCTCGGGCTCCTACGAGCAGTACTTC.

The chain has TRBV3-1 (or the pseudogene TRBV3-2) and TRBJ1-1; tentatively, D is TRBD1 (5 bases). This CDR3 spans 15 amino acids. Germline V CDR1 and CDR2: LGHDT, YNNKEL (reference sequence). V was trimmed by 5 bases and J by 7 bases, leaving 20 bases between them. The CDR3 region has the DNA TGTGCCAGCAGCTCACGGGGGGAGGTAGGTTATGAAGCTTTCTTT. This encodes CASSSRGEVGYEAFF.